The TCR beta chain described here comes from a study of T-cell reconstitution after alpha-beta-depleted transplantation in children. The CDR3 covers 17 residues. V shed 4 bases and J 4 bases; nucleotides not matched to a gene: 15. Germline V gene data show CDR1 as KGHSH and CDR2 as LQKENI. Preparation of the TCRbeta library was carried out with unique molecular identifiers. TCRdb independently ran MiXCR on the PCR reads; one entry per CDR3 protein. Altogether around 100,000 distinct CDR3 sequences are present, around 6% being singletons, with the ten largest covering around 5.6%. Study conclusions and caveats: By about two months after transplant, alpha-beta T cells reportedly arose from several hundred graft clones that had expanded. One year post-transplant, T-cell counts and diversity were largely derived from T cells produced anew.

A few counts support this clonotype. Its antigen remains unknown. The chain combines TRBV18 with TRBJ2-7, with 8 positions matching TRBD2. The sample was PBMCs, mostly from graft donor cells, taken 60 days after TCRalphabeta/CD19-depleted stem cell transplant. The origin of this receptor is a female patient between 2 and 15 years old who had a stem cell transplant for Fanconi anemia, so the T cells may come from the graft donor. The CDR3 reads CASSHPRGASGSYEQYF. CDR3 coding DNA: TGTGCCAGCTCACACCCCCGTGGGGCCAGCGGGAGTTACGAGCAGTACTTC. The full variable domain, its missing parts supplied by reference TRBV18 and TRBJ2-7, is NAGVMQNPRHLVRRRGQEARLRCSPMKGHSHVYWYRQLPEEGLKFMVYLQKENIIDESGMPKERFSAEFPKEGPSILRIQQVVRGDSAAYFCASSHPRGASGSYEQYFGPGTRLTVT.